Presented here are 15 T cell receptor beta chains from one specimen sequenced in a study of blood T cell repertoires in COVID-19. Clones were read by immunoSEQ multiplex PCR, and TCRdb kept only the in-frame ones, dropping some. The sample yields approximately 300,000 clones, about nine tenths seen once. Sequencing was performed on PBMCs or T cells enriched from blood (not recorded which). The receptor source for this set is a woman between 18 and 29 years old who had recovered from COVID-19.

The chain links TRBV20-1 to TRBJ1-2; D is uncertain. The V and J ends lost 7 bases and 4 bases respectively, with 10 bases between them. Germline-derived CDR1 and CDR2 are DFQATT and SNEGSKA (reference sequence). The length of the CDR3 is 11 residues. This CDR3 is CSVGVGYGYTF. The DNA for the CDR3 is TGCAGTGTAGGAGTTGGCTATGGCTACACCTTC.

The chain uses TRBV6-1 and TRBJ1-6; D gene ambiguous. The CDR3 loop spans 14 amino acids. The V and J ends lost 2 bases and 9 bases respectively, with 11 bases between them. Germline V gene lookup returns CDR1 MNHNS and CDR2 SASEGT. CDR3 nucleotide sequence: TGTGCCAGCAGTGAAACCCTTCTCAGTTCACCCCTCCACTTT. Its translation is CASSETLLSSPLHF.

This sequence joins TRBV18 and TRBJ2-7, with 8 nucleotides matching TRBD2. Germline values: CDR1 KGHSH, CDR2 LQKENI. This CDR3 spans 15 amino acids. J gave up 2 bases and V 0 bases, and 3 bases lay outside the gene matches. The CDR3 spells CASSPPGLGTYEQYF. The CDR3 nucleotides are TGTGCCAGCTCACCACCGGGACTAGGGACCTACGAGCAGTACTTC.

CDR3 DNA: TGTGCCAGCAGTCCTCCGGAGCGGGAGGAGGGCGAGCAGTACTTC. Residues: CASSPPEREEGEQYF. The rearrangement links TRBV2 to TRBJ2-7; 9 bases are a match to TRBD2. Trimming took 5 bases from V and 6 from J; bases not matched to a gene: 11. Germline-derived CDR1 and CDR2 are SNHLY and FYNNEI. The CDR3 consists of 15 residues.

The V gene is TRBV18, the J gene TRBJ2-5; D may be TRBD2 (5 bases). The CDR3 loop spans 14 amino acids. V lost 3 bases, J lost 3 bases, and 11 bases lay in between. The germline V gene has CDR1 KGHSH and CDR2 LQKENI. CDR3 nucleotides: TGTGCCAGCTCACCTCAACGGGGAAAAGAGACCCAGTACTTC. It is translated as CASSPQRGKETQYF.

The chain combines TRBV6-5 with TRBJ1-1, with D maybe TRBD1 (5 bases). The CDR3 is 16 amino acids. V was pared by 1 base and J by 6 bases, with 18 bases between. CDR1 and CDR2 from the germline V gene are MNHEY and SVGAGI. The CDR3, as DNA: TGTGCCAGCAGTTACTTGGGACTCCGGGCCGGGGCTGAAGCTTTCTTT. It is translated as CASSYLGLRAGAEAFF.

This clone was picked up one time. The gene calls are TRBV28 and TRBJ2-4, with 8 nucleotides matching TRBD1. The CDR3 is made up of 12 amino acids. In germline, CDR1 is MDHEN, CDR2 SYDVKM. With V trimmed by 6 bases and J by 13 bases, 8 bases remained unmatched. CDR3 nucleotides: TGTGCCAGCAGCTACCCGCCAGGGGGCCAGTACTTC. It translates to CASSYPPGGQYF.

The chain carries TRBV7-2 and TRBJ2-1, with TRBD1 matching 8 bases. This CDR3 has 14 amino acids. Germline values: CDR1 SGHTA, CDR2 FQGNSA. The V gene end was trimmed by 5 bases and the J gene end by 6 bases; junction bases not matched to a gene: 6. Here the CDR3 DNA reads TGTGCCAGCAGCCCTCTGGACAGGGCCAATGAGCAGTTCTTC. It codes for CASSPLDRANEQFF.

CDR3 residues: CASSFTSNQETQYF. The CDR3 DNA reads TGTGCCAGCAGCTTTACTAGCAACCAAGAGACCCAGTACTTC. The chain carries TRBV11-2 and TRBJ2-5; a possible D gene is TRBD2 (6 bases). This CDR3 region has 14 residues. Trimming took 3 bases from V and 0 from J, leaving 8 bases between them. CDR1 is SGHAT and CDR2 is FQNNGV in the germline V gene.

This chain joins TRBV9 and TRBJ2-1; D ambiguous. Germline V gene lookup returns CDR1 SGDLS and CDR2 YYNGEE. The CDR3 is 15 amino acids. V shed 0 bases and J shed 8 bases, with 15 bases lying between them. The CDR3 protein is CASSVDPLRVYEQFF. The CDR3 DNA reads TGTGCCAGCAGCGTAGATCCTCTGCGCGTGTATGAGCAGTTCTTC.

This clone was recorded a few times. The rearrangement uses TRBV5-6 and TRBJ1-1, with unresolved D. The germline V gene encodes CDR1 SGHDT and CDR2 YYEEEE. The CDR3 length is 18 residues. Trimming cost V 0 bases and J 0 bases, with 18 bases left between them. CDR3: CASSLAGPIGELNTEAFF. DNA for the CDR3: TGTGCCAGCAGCTTGGCTGGCCCAATCGGGGAACTGAACACTGAAGCTTTCTTT.

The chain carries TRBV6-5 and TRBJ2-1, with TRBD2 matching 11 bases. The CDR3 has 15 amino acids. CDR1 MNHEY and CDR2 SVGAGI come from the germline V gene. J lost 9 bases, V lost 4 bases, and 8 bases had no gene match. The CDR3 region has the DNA TGTGCCAGCAGTTCGGGTCTAGCGGGGGGAGGTGAGCAGTTCTTC. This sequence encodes CASSSGLAGGGEQFF.

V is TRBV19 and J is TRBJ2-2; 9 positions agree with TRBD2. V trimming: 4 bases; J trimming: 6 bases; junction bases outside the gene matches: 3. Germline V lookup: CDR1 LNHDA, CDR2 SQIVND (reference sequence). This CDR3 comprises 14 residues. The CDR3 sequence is CASSSGGAPGELFF. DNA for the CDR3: TGTGCCAGTAGTAGCGGGGGGGCCCCCGGGGAGCTGTTTTTT.

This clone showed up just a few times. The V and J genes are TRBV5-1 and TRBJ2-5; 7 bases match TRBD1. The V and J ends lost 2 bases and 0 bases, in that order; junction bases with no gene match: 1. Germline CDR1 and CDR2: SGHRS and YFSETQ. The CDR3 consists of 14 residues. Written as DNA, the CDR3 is TGCGCCAGCAGCTTACAGGGGAACCAAGAGACCCAGTACTTC. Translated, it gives CASSLQGNQETQYF.

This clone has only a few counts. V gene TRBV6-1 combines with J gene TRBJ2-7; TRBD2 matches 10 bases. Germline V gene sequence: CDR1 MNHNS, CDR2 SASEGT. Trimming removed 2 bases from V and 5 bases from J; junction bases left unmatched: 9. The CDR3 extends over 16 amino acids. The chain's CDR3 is CASSELPGLASNEQYF. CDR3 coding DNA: TGTGCCAGCAGTGAACTTCCGGGACTAGCGTCAAACGAGCAGTACTTC.